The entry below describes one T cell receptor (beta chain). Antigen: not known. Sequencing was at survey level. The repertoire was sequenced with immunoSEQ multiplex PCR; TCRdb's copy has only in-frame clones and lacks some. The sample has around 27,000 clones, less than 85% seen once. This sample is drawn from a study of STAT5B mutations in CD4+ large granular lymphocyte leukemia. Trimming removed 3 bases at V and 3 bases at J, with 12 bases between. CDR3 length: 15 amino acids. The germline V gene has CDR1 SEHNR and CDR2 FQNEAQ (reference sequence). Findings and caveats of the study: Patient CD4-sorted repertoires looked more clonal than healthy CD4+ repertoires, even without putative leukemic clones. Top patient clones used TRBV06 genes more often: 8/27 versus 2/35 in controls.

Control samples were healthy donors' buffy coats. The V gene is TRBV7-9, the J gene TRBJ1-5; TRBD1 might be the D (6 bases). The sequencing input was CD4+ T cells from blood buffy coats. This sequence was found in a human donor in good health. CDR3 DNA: TGTGCCAGCAGCTTGGAAGGGGGAAACAATCAGCCCCAGCATTTT. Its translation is CASSLEGGNNQPQHF. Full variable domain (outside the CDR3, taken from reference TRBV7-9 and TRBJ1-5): DTGVSQNPRHKITKRGQNVTFRCDPISEHNRLYWYRQTLGQGPEFLTYFQNEAQLEKSRLLSDRFSAERPKGSFSTLEIQRTEQGDSAMYLCASSLEGGNNQPQHFGDGTRLSIL.